The entry below describes one T cell receptor (beta chain). What antigen it recognizes has not been identified. One base away there is no much larger clone; base qualities are not given. TCRbeta CDR3 regions were sequenced with the immunoSEQ Assay. After extraction, genomic DNA underwent amplification by bias-controlled multiplex PCR, followed by high-throughput sequencing. Per the authors' processing: To quantify the absolute abundance of every unique TCRbeta CDR3 region, sequences were collapsed and filtered. T cell fraction was estimated by normalizing TCRbeta template counts to usable DNA, with usable DNA measured through amplification of reference genes found in all nucleated cells. Repertoire TCRs were annotated as SARS-CoV-2-specific by exact matching of V gene, CDR3 amino acid sequence and J gene to a known reactive TCR set. MIRA supplied the reference SARS-CoV-2 TCR set, which was filtered for enrichment in COVID-19-positive ImmuneCODE repertoires so that public or cross-reactive TCRs were removed. Using the MIRA antigens, annotated TCRs were further analysed by specific ORF or by position within an ORF. Breadth was defined as annotated unique rearrangements over total unique productive rearrangements; depth was the summed frequency of those rearrangements. Two-sided Wilcoxon rank-sum tests were applied when comparing TCR breadth between groups. Held by TCRdb, this immuneACCESS table contains in-frame sequences only and omits some clones. Under half of the omission traces to an unresolved V gene where checked; the cause of the rest is unknown. V, J and clone size derive from that table, while D and trimming were established from the DNA sequence. This sample comprises more than 300,000 clones, about 88% of them detected only once. The top ten constitute about 10% of the sample.

The meaning of the sample's treatment or condition label: about 20 received Ad26.COV2.S at low or high dose, single or two shots; 5 received placebo; per-sample allocation not given. For vaccine and placebo recipients, the sequenced repertoires came from samples collected on day 63 after the first injection. Cohort 1b enrolled some 25 adults aged 18-55 years at a single site in Boston, USA, between 29 July and 7 August 2020. Ad26.COV2.S was a replication-incompetent adenovirus type 26 vector that expressed a prefusion-stabilized SARS-CoV-2 spike protein derived from the original Wuhan strain. The sample originates from a study of Ad26.COV2.S vaccination and SARS-CoV-2 variants (dated by TCRdb to about 2021). A note on the overall study: Vaccine-arm donors came from COV1001, a multicentre, randomized, double-blind, placebo-controlled phase I-IIa trial of Ad26.COV2.S in healthy adults. Blinding of investigators to trial group allocation was maintained during experiments and outcome assessment. A total of 32 samples were included in the TCR-sequenced set, comprising 19 Ad26.COV2.S vaccine recipients, 5 placebo recipients and 8 SARS-CoV-2 convalescent individuals. Trial participants were randomized into five groups of five: low-dose or high-dose Ad26.COV2.S given once or twice, or placebo on both occasions. Ad26.COV2.S was administered intramuscularly at a dose of 5x10^10 or 1x10^11 viral particles, either as one shot or as two shots given 56 days apart. TCRbeta repertoire sequencing served as the tool for gauging how specific and how broad the SARS-CoV-2-reactive T cell receptors were following Ad26.COV2.S vaccination. Broader findings and caveats from the paper: Spike-specific TCR breadth was higher in Ad26.COV2.S recipients than in placebo recipients (P = 0.0014). After vaccination, spike-specific CD8+ and CD4+ T cell responses were reported to show substantial breadth. Comparable non-spike TCR breadth was observed between vaccine and placebo recipients, consistent with only spike being contained in the vaccine. The study was not powered to compare responses between vaccine doses or regimens. It was noted by the authors that total T cell responses may have been underestimated by the TCR breadth and depth analyses.

Measured from the cysteine to the phenylalanine, the CDR3 is 14 residues long. Of the read, only the CDR3 DNA is kept; its 42 bases are in frame from base 1. For CDR1 and CDR2, the germline V gene lists KGHSH and LQKENI. The trim is 3 bases for V and 1 base for J, with a gap of 9 bases between the germline ends. Material: peripheral blood, obtained in a trial of Ad26.COV2.S vaccine versus placebo. The receptor's source is a person aged 18 to 65 who received the Ad26.COV2.S COVID-19 vaccine or a placebo. The V and J segments used are TRBV18 and TRBJ1-1; the D gene cannot be resolved reliably. The CDR3 here reads CASSPQERNTEAFF. The DNA is TGTGCCAGCTCACCGCAGGAAAGGAACACTGAAGCTTTCTTT.